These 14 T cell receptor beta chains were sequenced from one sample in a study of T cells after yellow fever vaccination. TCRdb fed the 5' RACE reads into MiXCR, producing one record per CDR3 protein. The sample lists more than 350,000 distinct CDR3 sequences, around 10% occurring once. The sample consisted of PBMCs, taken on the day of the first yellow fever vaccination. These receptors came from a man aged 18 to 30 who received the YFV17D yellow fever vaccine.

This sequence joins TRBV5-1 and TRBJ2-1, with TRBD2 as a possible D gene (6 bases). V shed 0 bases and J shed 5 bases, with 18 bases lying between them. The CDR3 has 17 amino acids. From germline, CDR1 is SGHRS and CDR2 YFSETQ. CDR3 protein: CASSLGGTGVWNNEQFF. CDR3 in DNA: TGCGCCAGCAGCTTGGGCGGGACCGGGGTTTGGAACAATGAGCAGTTCTTC.

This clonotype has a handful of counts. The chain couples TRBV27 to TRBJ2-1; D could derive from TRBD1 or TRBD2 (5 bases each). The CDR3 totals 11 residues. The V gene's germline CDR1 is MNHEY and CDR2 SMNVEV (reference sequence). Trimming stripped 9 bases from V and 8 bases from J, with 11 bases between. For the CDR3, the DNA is TGTGCCAGTCACGGGGCCGATGAGCAGTTCTTC. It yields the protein CASHGADEQFF.

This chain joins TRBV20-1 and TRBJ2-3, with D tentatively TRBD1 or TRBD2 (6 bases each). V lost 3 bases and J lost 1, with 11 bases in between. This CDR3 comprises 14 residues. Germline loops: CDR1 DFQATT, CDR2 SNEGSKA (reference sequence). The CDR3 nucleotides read TGCAGTGCTAGCTGGGGGGCCGGCACAGATACGCAGTATTTT. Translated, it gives CSASWGAGTDTQYF.

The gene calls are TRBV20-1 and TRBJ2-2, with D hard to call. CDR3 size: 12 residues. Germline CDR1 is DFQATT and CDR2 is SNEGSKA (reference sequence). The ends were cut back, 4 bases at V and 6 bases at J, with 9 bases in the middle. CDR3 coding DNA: TGCAGTGCTAAAAGTCCGCCCGGGGAGCTGTTTTTT. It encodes CSAKSPPGELFF.

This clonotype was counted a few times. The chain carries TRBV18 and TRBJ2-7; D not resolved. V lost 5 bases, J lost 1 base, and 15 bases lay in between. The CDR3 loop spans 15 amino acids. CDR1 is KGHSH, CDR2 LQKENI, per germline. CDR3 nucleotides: TGTGCCAGCTCAAAGGATGGAGTCCTATCCTACGAGCAGTACTTC. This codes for CASSKDGVLSYEQYF.

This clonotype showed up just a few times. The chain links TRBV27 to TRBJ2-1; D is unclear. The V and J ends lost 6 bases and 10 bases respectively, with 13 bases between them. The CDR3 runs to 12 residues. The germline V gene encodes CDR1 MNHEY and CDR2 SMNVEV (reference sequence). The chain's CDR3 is CASSHRYDEQFF. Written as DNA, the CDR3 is TGTGCCAGCAGCCACCGTTACGACGAGCAGTTCTTC.

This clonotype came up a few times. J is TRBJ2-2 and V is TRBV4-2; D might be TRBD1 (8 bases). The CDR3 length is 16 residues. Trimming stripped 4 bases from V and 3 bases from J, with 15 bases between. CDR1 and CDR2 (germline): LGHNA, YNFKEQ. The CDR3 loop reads CASSPGQGGYTGELFF. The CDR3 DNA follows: TGTGCCAGCAGCCCCGGACAGGGAGGGTACACCGGGGAGCTGTTTTTT.

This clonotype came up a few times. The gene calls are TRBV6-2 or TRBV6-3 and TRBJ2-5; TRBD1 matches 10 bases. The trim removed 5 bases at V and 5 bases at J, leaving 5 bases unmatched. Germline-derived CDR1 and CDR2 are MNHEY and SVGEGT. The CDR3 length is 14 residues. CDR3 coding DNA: TGTGCCAGCAGTGACAGGGGGCGATGGGAGACCCAGTACTTC. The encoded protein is CASSDRGRWETQYF.

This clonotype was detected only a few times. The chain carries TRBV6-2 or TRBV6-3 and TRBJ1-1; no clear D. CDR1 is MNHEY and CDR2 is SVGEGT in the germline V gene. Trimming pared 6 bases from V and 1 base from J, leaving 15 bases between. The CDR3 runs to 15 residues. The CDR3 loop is CASSYKRTRNTEAFF. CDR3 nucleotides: TGTGCCAGCAGCTACAAAAGGACCCGGAACACTGAAGCTTTCTTT.

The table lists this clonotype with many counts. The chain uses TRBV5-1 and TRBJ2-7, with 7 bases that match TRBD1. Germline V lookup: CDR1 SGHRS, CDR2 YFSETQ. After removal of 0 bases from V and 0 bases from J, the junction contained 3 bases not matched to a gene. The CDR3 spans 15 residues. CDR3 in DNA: TGCGCCAGCAGCTTGGACAGGGGTAGCTCCTACGAGCAGTACGTC. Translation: CASSLDRGSSYEQYV.

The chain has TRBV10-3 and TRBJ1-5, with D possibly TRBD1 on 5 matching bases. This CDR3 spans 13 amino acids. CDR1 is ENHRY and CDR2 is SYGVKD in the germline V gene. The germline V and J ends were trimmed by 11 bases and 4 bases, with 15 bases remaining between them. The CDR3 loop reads CAATGTLNQPQHF. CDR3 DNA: TGTGCCGCAACCGGGACCCTAAATCAGCCCCAGCATTTT.

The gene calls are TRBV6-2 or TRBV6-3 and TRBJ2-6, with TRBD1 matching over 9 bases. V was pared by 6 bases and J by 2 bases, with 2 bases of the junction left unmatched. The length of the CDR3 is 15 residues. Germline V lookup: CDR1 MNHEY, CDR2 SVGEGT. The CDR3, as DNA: TGTGCCAGCAGGGGACAGGGCACTGGGGCCAACGTCCTGACTTTC. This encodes CASRGQGTGANVLTF.

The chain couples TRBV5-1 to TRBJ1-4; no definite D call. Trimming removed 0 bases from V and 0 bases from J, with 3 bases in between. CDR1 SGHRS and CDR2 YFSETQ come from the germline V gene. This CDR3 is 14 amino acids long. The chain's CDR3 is CASSLAATNEKLFF. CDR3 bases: TGCGCCAGCAGCTTGGCAGCAACTAATGAAAAACTGTTTTTT.

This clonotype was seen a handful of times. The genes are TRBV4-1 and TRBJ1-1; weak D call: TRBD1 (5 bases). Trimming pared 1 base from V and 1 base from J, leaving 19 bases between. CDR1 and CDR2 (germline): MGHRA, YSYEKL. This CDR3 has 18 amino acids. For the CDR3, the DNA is TGCGCCAGCAGCCAAGGAGGGGCGAGCGGCCGCAAGAACACTGAAGCTTTCTTT. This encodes CASSQGGASGRKNTEAFF.